A selection of T cell receptor beta chains follows, all from one sample in a study of blood T cell repertoires in COVID-19. The protocol was immunoSEQ multiplex PCR, while the TCRdb copy is restricted to in-frame clones and leaves out a portion. This table holds approximately 100,000 clones, over 75% found once. Sequenced sample: peripheral blood. The receptor source for this set is a woman aged 45-65 years with acute or convalescent COVID-19. CDR3s include the opening cysteine and the closing phenylalanine or tryptophan. The D gene is left open where the match is weak. Not all rows give a size; the values are once, few, many and, for expanded clones, a class.

CDR3nt,CDR3aa,v_gene,abundance,d_gene,j_gene
TGTGCCTGGAGTGTAGGGGTATTGCACGGGACTGAAGCTTTCTTT,CAWSVGVLHGTEAFF,TRBV30,few,.,TRBJ1-1
TGCGCCAGCAGCTCACAGGGGGGTTCCACTGAAGCTTTCTTT,CASSSQGGSTEAFF,TRBV5-1,.,TRBD1,TRBJ1-1
TGTGCCAGCAGCTCGGGGGGGGACGGTTGGAGGAACTATGGCTACACCTTC,CASSSGGDGWRNYGYTF,TRBV5-8,.,.,TRBJ1-2
TGTGCCAGCTCACCGCCTCTCGGGGGGCGTACGAGTTTAAATGAGCAGTTCTTC,CASSPPLGGRTSLNEQFF,TRBV18,once,.,TRBJ2-1
TGTGCCAGCAGTTTAAAAGGGGTGGGGGGGTCCTACAATGAGCAGTTCTTC,CASSLKGVGGSYNEQFF,TRBV27,.,TRBD2,TRBJ2-1
TGCGCCAGCAGCACGGGACAGGGTGATCAGCCCCAGCATTTT,CASSTGQGDQPQHF,TRBV5-1,.,TRBD1,TRBJ1-5
TGTGCCAGTAGGGCGGCCCGCCCCACCGGGGAGCTGTTTTTT,CASRAARPTGELFF,TRBV19,.,.,TRBJ2-2
TGTGCCAGCAGCCCGGACAGGGCGGCCTACGAGCAGTACTTC,CASSPDRAAYEQYF,TRBV11-3,.,TRBD1,TRBJ2-7
TGTGCCAGCAGCTTAGCCTTTGGGGGGAGAGGAACCGGGGAGCTGTTTTTT,CASSLAFGGRGTGELFF,TRBV7-8,.,.,TRBJ2-2
TGTGCCTGGAGTGTACAGGGTAGACAGCCCCAGCATTTT,CAWSVQGRQPQHF,TRBV30,.,.,TRBJ1-5
TGTGCCAGCAGCTCCCAGGGAAACTATGGCTACACCTTC,CASSSQGNYGYTF,TRBV7-9,.,.,TRBJ1-2
TGTGCCAGCAGCGAGGGCACAATATGGTTAAAGGAAAAACTGTTTTTT,CASSEGTIWLKEKLFF,TRBV3-1/TRBV3-2,few,.,TRBJ1-4
TGTGCCAGCAGCTTCACGGGGGTCGACTATGGCTACACCTTC,CASSFTGVDYGYTF,TRBV5-8,once,.,TRBJ1-2
TGTGCCAGCAATCTCAATTCACCCCTCCACTTT,CASNLNSPLHF,TRBV2,once,.,TRBJ1-6
TGTGCCAGCAGGTCAGCGGGGGGGCCCTACAATGAGCAGTTCTTC,CASRSAGGPYNEQFF,TRBV3-1/TRBV3-2,.,TRBD2,TRBJ2-1
TGTGCCAGCAGCGTAGCGAGCCAACTTTCACCCCTCCACTTT,CASSVASQLSPLHF,TRBV9,.,.,TRBJ1-6
TGCGCCAGCAGCGAGAGGCGAGCGGGCCAACCCTCCTACGAGCAGTACTTC,CASSERRAGQPSYEQYF,TRBV5-1,.,.,TRBJ2-7
TGTGCCACCTCTGAGGGAATTTCGGGTTATGGAAACACCATATATTTT,CATSEGISGYGNTIYF,TRBV15,.,.,TRBJ1-3
TGTGCCAGCAGCCCAGGAGGAACCGTCCAAGCTTTCTTT,CASSPGGTVQAFF,TRBV3-1/TRBV3-2,.,.,TRBJ1-1
TGCGCCAGCAGTGACCCTGGGACTAGCGGGGGTCCAGATACGCAGTATTTT,CASSDPGTSGGPDTQYF,TRBV10-2,.,TRBD2,TRBJ2-3
TGTGCCAGCTCAGCCGGGACAGGGAACACTGAAGCTTTCTTT,CASSAGTGNTEAFF,TRBV18,.,TRBD1,TRBJ1-1
TGTGCCACCAGTGATCCCGGGGTAGCGACACCCTGCTCCTACGAGCAGTACTTC,CATSDPGVATPCSYEQYF,TRBV24-1,few,.,TRBJ2-7
TGTGCCATCAGTCCTCGGGTGGCTATCTCCTACAATGAGCAGTTCTTC,CAISPRVAISYNEQFF,TRBV10-3,.,.,TRBJ2-1
TGTGCCAGCAGTTTCGACAGCCGCTATGGCTACACCTTC,CASSFDSRYGYTF,TRBV28,once,.,TRBJ1-2
TGCGCCAACCCAACCGGGACTAGCGGGGGCAGCACAGATACGCAGTATTTT,CANPTGTSGGSTDTQYF,TRBV5-1,.,TRBD2,TRBJ2-3
TGTGCCAGCAGCCCCCATCGGACTAGCGGGGGGGTAGGGGAGCAGTTCTTC,CASSPHRTSGGVGEQFF,TRBV11-2,.,TRBD2,TRBJ2-1
TGTGCCAGCAGTCCTGCGGGGGGGCTATCACCCCTCCACTTT,CASSPAGGLSPLHF,TRBV6-6,few,.,TRBJ1-6
TGCGCCAGCAGCTTTGCAGGAACCTATGGCTACACCTTC,CASSFAGTYGYTF,TRBV5-1,.,.,TRBJ1-2
TGTGCCAGCAGCTTATTCGGTGGCCGGAGCATTCAGTACTTC,CASSLFGGRSIQYF,TRBV11-2,.,.,TRBJ2-4
TGTGCCAGCAGCTTAGAGGGGACAGGGGGGAGGTCACCCCTCCACTTT,CASSLEGTGGRSPLHF,TRBV11-2,.,TRBD1,TRBJ1-6
TGTGCCAGCAGTCTACCCGGACAGGGATGGACTGAAGCTTTCTTT,CASSLPGQGWTEAFF,TRBV25-1,.,TRBD1,TRBJ1-1
TGTGCCAGCAGTTCACAGAGATCTGGAAACACCATATATTTT,CASSSQRSGNTIYF,TRBV7-3,.,.,TRBJ1-3
TGTGCCAGCTCACAGGGACTTACAGCAACTAATGAAAAACTGTTTTTT,CASSQGLTATNEKLFF,TRBV18,.,.,TRBJ1-4
TGCGCCAGCAGCTTAGGGACAGCCAATTCACCCCTCCACTTT,CASSLGTANSPLHF,TRBV5-1,.,TRBD1,TRBJ1-6
TGTGCCAGCAGCCCTGAAATAGCGGCCTATGGCTACACCTTC,CASSPEIAAYGYTF,TRBV7-8,.,.,TRBJ1-2
TGTGCCAGCTCACCAGAACTTCGGACAGGGGGGGATGAAAAACTGTTTTTT,CASSPELRTGGDEKLFF,TRBV18,few,TRBD1,TRBJ1-4
TGTGCCAGCAGTGATCAGGGGCGGCTCTATGGCTACACCTTC,CASSDQGRLYGYTF,TRBV6-1,.,.,TRBJ1-2
TGTGCCAGCAGCTTGGCCAGGGGGCCCGCTAACTATGGCTACACCTTC,CASSLARGPANYGYTF,TRBV5-5,few,TRBD1,TRBJ1-2
TGTGCCAGCAGCTTGCGCGGGGGGAATAGGAATGAGCAGTTCTTC,CASSLRGGNRNEQFF,TRBV5-8,.,TRBD2,TRBJ2-1
TGTGCCAGCAGTGCGACAGGCCGCAACACCATATATTTT,CASSATGRNTIYF,TRBV12-3/TRBV12-4,few,.,TRBJ1-3
TGCGCCAGCGCGACAGGGGGTGGAAATTCACCCCTCCACTTT,CASATGGGNSPLHF,TRBV5-1,.,TRBD1,TRBJ1-6